This T cell receptor (beta chain) was identified in a study of blood T cells in healthy people across ages. Every donor provided roughly 10 milliliters of peripheral blood. Each sample yielded at least 7 million isolated PBMCs. The authors extracted at least 5 micrograms of total RNA per sample. Together with a sample-barcoded 5' primer, a J-beta primer mix was included in a second PCR lasting 7 to 11 cycles. TCRdb processed the 5' RACE reads anew with MiXCR; each CDR3 protein has one entry. Of about 1.1 million distinct CDR3 sequences listed, 30% to 40% were seen once; the top ten hold around 12%. This clonotype was seen once. Its antigen is currently unknown. Study conclusions and caveats: Getting older went along with TCR beta diversity per million T cells dropping roughly linearly.

This clonotype was sampled from a young man in good health. What was sequenced was blood.

The CDR3 DNA is TGTGCCAGTAGTATAAGAGCGGCGGTAGGCTATGGCTACACCTTC. This gives the protein CASSIRAAVGYGYTF. The V and J genes are TRBV19 and TRBJ1-2; D remains ambiguous. Germline V lookup: CDR1 LNHDA, CDR2 SQIVND (reference sequence). The CDR3 is 15 amino acids. Deletions cut 2 bases from V and 4 bases from J, with 14 bases between.